This T cell receptor (beta chain) is drawn from a study of cytomegalovirus exposure and HLA in healthy donors. Study background: Previous work identified some 120 million unique TCR beta sequences from some 170 million T cells.

PCR amplification relied on 60 Vbeta primers (plus 13 Jbeta primers). Generated by immunoSEQ multiplex PCR, the TCRdb table keeps only in-frame clones and is missing some. Here the sample spans about 120,000 clones, 70% to 80% being singletons. Study observations and caveats: An analysis that was carried out later associated 15,000 to 20,000 TCR beta sequences with HLA alleles at 0.05 false discovery rate.

The CDR3 contains 15 residues. The ends were cut back, 4 bases at V and 1 base at J, with 11 bases in the middle. The germline V gene has CDR1 SNHLY and CDR2 FYNNEI. Comments on this clone: Its specificity is not known.

The clonotype originates from a woman in her 50s in good health and CMV-seropositive. Sequenced material: PBMCs. This chain links TRBV2 with TRBJ2-1, with D possibly being TRBD2 (6 bases). The CDR3 DNA follows: TGTGCCAGCAGTGGGGTAGCGGCTTCCTACAATGAGCAGTTCTTC. Residues: CASSGVAASYNEQFF.